This T cell receptor (beta chain) was recorded in a study of blood T cells in healthy people across ages (dated by TCRdb to about 2015). With regard to the full study: In model experiments, template switching captured roughly one uniquely barcoded TCR beta cDNA molecule for every two T cells. Age-related changes in TCR beta repertoire diversity were measured in the study by deep sequencing normalized with unique cDNA molecular identifiers. The study analyzed two additional independent replicas of 1 million unique cDNA reads from the same blood draw for two donors, one aged 18 to 30 and one aged 80 or older. Donors of different ages were randomly distributed across sequencing lanes to avoid experimental bias. The donors were divided into four age groups: young (average approximately 15 years), middle-aged (under 40), aged (approximately 62) and long-lived (about 80).

The receptor library was made with 5' RACE. The run used an Illumina HiSeq 2500. The second PCR ran for roughly 7 to 12 cycles and used a J-beta primer mix along with a sample-barcoded 5' primer. A template-switch 5' adaptor carrying 12 random nucleotides introduced a unique molecular identifier onto each TCR beta cDNA molecule. At least 2.5 million CDR3-containing paired-end reads were obtained from each sample. First-strand cDNA was synthesized from all RNA with the Mint cDNA synthesis kit, primed by a TRBC-specific oligonucleotide. All cDNA was treated with uracil-DNA glycosylase and then went through a first 18-cycle PCR with the universal primers M1SS and BC2_uni_R. The source study handled its data this way. Each sample was normalized by randomly selecting 1 million high-quality reads, each carrying a distinct molecular identifier. Reads sharing molecular identifiers were discarded rather than binned into consensus sequences. CDR3 identification, clonotype clustering and error correction used MiTCR with a Q25 quality threshold and the strictest error-elimination algorithm. A nonparametric unseen species model with Euler transformation was used to estimate a lower bound on total TCR beta diversity. TCRdb reanalyzed the raw reads on its own, using fastp at Q25 for trimming and MiXCR for clone calling, and kept in-frame beta chains. All rows with the same CDR3 protein become a single entry with the most common DNA and genes. The V and J calls, along with clone size, are taken from TCRdb and not from the paper's own processing. In this sample the table shows some 690,000 distinct CDR3 sequences, about 24% of which occur a single time. Roughly 22% of the sample goes to the ten largest clones.

The donors were 40 or so Caucasian individuals from Russia, aged roughly 6 to 100 years, who were systemically healthy. Each donor gave around 9.8 milliliters of peripheral blood, collected into EDTA-treated Vacutainer tubes. Ficoll-Paque density-gradient centrifugation was used to isolate PBMCs, with at least 6 million per sample. Trizol reagent was used to extract total RNA from PBMCs, with at least 6 micrograms per sample. Naive CD45RAhigh/CD27high T cell percentages were measured by flow cytometry on a PBMC aliquot from every donor. Broader findings and caveats from the paper: Bulk unsorted PBMC profiling prevented conclusive comparison of naive and antigen-experienced compartments. Donor CMV infection status was unknown, potentially confounding age-related changes in expanded clonotypes. Observed TCR beta diversity per million T cells fell roughly linearly with age, and a significant reduction was already apparent by age around 40. The percentage of naive T cells measured by flow cytometry correlated strongly with observed TCR beta diversity. Estimates of total diversity based on one million sequenced T cells were considered lower bounds and underestimates. Compared with the aged group, the long-lived group had more naive CD4+ T cells, fewer expanded clones and increased TCR diversity, suggesting age selection.

From its cysteine to its valine, the CDR3 spans 12 amino acids. CDR3 DNA only is kept here, 36 bases in frame from base 1. In the germline V gene (reference sequence), CDR1 corresponds to DFQATT and CDR2 to SNEGSKA. Details on this clonotype: This clone's antigen is unknown. No base quality values were provided; no much bigger clone lies one nucleotide off.

This chain is built from TRBV20-1 and TRBJ2-5; the central 7 bases match TRBD2. The J call may be faulty, since TRBJ2-7 better matches the DNA end. The source is a man in his 70s in good health. Sequenced: blood. The DNA is TGCAGTGCTAGAGGACCTAGCGGCGAGCAGTACGTC. Translation gives CSARGPSGEQYV.